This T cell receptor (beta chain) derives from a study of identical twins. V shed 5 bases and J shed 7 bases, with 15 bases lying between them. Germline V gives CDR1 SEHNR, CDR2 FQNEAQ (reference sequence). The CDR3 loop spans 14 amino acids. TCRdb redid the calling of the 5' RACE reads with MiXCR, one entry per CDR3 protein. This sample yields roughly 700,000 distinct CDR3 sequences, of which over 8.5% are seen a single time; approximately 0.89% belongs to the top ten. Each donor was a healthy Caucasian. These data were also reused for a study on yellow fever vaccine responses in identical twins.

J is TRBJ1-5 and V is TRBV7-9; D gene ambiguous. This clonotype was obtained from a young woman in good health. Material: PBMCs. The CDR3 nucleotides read TGTGCCAGCAGCGAACAGCCGGGGAGGCAGCCCCAGCATTTT. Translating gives CASSEQPGRQPQHF.